This TCR beta chain was captured by sequencing in a study of blood T cell repertoires in COVID-19. Profiling relied on immunoSEQ multiplex PCR, and the TCRdb table lists in-frame clones only, not all of them. The table records about 230,000 clones, roughly 80% of them present only once. The CDR3 totals 14 residues. Germline V gene sequence: CDR1 MNHEY, CDR2 SVGAGI. The V gene end was trimmed by 7 bases and the J gene end by 3 bases; junction bases not matched to a gene: 5. The V gene is TRBV6-5, the J gene TRBJ1-5; 8 bases are shared with TRBD1. This receptor was obtained from a woman aged 80 or over with acute or convalescent COVID-19. The sequenced material came from peripheral blood. CDR3 sequence reads: CASKGQADNQPQHF. In DNA form, the CDR3 reads TGTGCCAGCAAGGGACAGGCGGACAATCAGCCCCAGCATTTT.